This record looks at one T cell receptor beta chain sequence and its context. What it binds is not known. This specimen belongs to a study of blood T cells in healthy people across ages. General study results and limits: Age advanced and TCR beta diversity per million T cells fell, roughly linearly. Whereas aged donors had fewer naive CD4+ cells, long-lived donors had more of them and higher diversity.

For the second PCR, which ran for roughly 6 to 11 cycles, a sample-barcoded 5' primer and a J-beta primer mix were used. Each TCR beta cDNA got a 12-nucleotide random molecular identifier. TCRdb independently ran MiXCR on the 5' RACE reads; one entry per CDR3 protein. The table records roughly 800,000 distinct CDR3 sequences, 30% to 45% of them present only once. CDR1 is DFQATT, CDR2 SNEGSKA, per germline (reference sequence). After removal of 0 bases from V and 4 bases from J, the junction contained 5 bases not matched to a gene. CDR3 length: 14 amino acids. This TCR was sampled from a man between 18 and 35 years old in good health. This sequence joins TRBV20-1 and TRBJ2-7; 8 bases are shared with TRBD1. Sequenced: blood. The CDR3 spells CSARDRTGPYEQYF. CDR3 DNA sequence: TGCAGTGCTAGAGATCGGACAGGGCCATACGAGCAGTACTTC.